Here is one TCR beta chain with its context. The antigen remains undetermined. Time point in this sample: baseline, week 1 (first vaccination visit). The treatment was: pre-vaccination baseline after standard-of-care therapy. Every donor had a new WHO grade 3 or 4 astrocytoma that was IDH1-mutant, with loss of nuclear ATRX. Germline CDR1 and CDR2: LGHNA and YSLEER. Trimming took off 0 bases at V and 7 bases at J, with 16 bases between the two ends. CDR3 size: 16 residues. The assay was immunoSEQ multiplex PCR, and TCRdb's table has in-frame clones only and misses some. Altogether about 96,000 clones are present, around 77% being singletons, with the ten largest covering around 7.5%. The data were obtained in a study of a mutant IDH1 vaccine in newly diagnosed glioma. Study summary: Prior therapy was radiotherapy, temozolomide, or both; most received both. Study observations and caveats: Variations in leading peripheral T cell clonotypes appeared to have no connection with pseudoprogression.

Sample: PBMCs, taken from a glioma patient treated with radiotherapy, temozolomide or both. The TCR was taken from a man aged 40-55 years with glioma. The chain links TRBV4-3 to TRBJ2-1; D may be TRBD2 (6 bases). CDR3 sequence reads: CASSQDSSPGGNEQFF. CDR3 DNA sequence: TGCGCCAGCAGCCAAGACTCCTCCCCTGGGGGGAATGAGCAGTTCTTC.